This entry lists 19 T cell receptor beta chains sequenced from one sample in a study of OX40 agonist ivuxolimab in advanced cancers. Libraries were prepared by immunoSEQ multiplex PCR; TCRdb keeps only in-frame clonotypes and omits some of them. The sample has about 94,000 clones, 80% to 90% seen once. The sequencing here drew on CD4+ or CD8+ T cells sorted from blood, taken in a trial of the OX40 agonist ivuxolimab. The receptors derive from an adult with an advanced solid tumor such as melanoma, head and neck, liver or kidney cancer.

The CDR3 nucleotides read TGTGCCACCAGCAGAAAGGGACAGACGGGAAACACCATATATTTT. This codes for CATSRKGQTGNTIYF. The chain uses TRBV15 and TRBJ1-3, with 7 bases lining up with TRBD1. The J segment lost 4 bases and the V segment lost 2 bases, leaving 5 bases of the junction unmatched. This CDR3 has 15 amino acids. The V gene's germline CDR1 is LNHNV and CDR2 YYDKDF (reference sequence).

V usage is TRBV4-2 and J usage is TRBJ1-2; D remains unclear. The CDR3 loop spans 15 amino acids. V shed 0 bases and J shed 6 bases, with 14 bases lying between them. The germline CDR1 and CDR2 sequences are LGHNA and YNFKEQ. The CDR3 spells CASSQDSLGFNGYTF. CDR3 sequence (DNA): TGTGCCAGCAGCCAAGATTCCCTGGGGTTCAATGGCTACACCTTC.

The rearrangement links TRBV2 to TRBJ2-3; the match to TRBD2 covers 8 bases. Trimming cost V 8 bases and J 4 bases; bases outside gene matches: 8. This CDR3 spans 14 amino acids. Germline values: CDR1 SNHLY, CDR2 FYNNEI. CDR3 DNA: TGTGCCAGCCATACCGGGGGGGTCCCAGATACGCAGTATTTT. Amino acids: CASHTGGVPDTQYF.

V usage is TRBV7-9 and J usage is TRBJ1-4, with TRBD1 identical over 10 bases. The CDR3 is 16 residues long. Losses at the gene ends were 3 bases for V and 6 bases for J; bases not matched to a gene: 7. Germline V CDR1 and CDR2: SEHNR, FQNEAQ (reference sequence). The chain's CDR3 is CASSFRQGAYDEKLFF. The CDR3 bases are TGTGCCAGCAGCTTCCGACAGGGGGCGTATGATGAAAAACTGTTTTTT.

The chain uses TRBV6-6 and TRBJ2-5; 7 nucleotides align to TRBD1. The germline CDR1 and CDR2 sequences are MNHNY and SVGAGI (reference sequence). Trimming cost V 6 bases and J 2 bases; bases outside gene matches: 9. The CDR3 extends over 15 amino acids. DNA of the CDR3: TGTGCCAGCAGGAACAGGGGAAACCTACAAGAGACCCAGTACTTC. Translation: CASRNRGNLQETQYF.

The CDR3 spells CASRSDRSYGYTF. CDR3 coding DNA: TGTGCCAGCAGATCCGACAGGAGCTATGGCTACACCTTC. The chain carries TRBV6-1 and TRBJ1-2; D perhaps matches TRBD1 (6 bases). Germline V gene sequence: CDR1 MNHNS, CDR2 SASEGT. The CDR3 sequence is 13 residues long. Trimming took off 6 bases at V and 4 bases at J, with 12 bases between the two ends.

This chain links TRBV18 with TRBJ2-7; D gene ambiguous. The V gene lost 3 bases and the J gene lost 3 bases, with 3 bases spanning the gap. This CDR3 has 11 residues. Looked up from germline, CDR1 is KGHSH and CDR2 is LQKENI. CDR3 DNA sequence: TGTGCCAGCTCACCGGACTACGAGCAGTACTTC. Translated, it gives CASSPDYEQYF.

The rearrangement joins TRBV11-2 to TRBJ2-1; D is unresolved. Germline V gene data show CDR1 as SGHAT and CDR2 as FQNNGV. V was pared by 5 bases and J by 6 bases, with 5 bases between. This CDR3 region has 11 residues. The CDR3 bases are TGTGCCAGCAGCCCCACCAATGAGCAGTTCTTC. This gives the protein CASSPTNEQFF.

This rearrangement joins TRBV6-5 to TRBJ2-7; D is undetermined. The CDR3 extends over 11 amino acids. V lost 6 bases, J lost 5 bases, and 8 bases lay in between. CDR1 MNHEY and CDR2 SVGAGI come from the germline V gene. CDR3 residues: CASRRINEQYF. The CDR3 DNA sequence: TGTGCCAGCAGGCGCATAAACGAGCAGTACTTC.

CDR3 coding DNA: TGTGCCAGCAGTGAACCGGGACACCTGTCGACCCAGTACTTC. It specifies CASSEPGHLSTQYF. V gene TRBV25-1 combines with J gene TRBJ2-5, with D perhaps TRBD1 (6 bases). CDR1 is MGHDK and CDR2 is SYGVNS in the germline V gene. V shed 2 bases and J shed 7 bases, with 14 bases lying between them. The CDR3 has 14 amino acids.

The chain has TRBV27 and TRBJ2-5, with D unclear. The CDR3 runs to 14 residues. CDR1 is MNHEY and CDR2 is SMNVEV in the germline V gene (reference sequence). V was clipped by 0 bases and J by 0 bases, with 5 bases between them. CDR3 sequence: CASSLSRYQETQYF. As DNA, the CDR3 is TGTGCCAGCAGTTTATCGCGGTACCAAGAGACCCAGTACTTC.

This clone has just one count. The chain is built from TRBV5-6 and TRBJ2-3, with 10 bases lining up with TRBD2. J was trimmed by 2 bases and V by 4 bases; bases with no gene match: 7. The CDR3 covers 16 residues. CDR1 is SGHDT, CDR2 YYEEEE, per germline. The CDR3 nucleotides read TGTGCCAGCAGCCCTTTAGCGGGGGGTACCACAGATACGCAGTATTTT. Encoded protein: CASSPLAGGTTDTQYF.

The V call is TRBV13, the J call TRBJ2-7, with TRBD2 identical over 13 bases. The CDR3 is made up of 16 amino acids. The V and J ends lost 4 bases and 9 bases, in that order; junction bases with no gene match: 12. Germline V gene data show CDR1 as PRHDT and CDR2 as FYEKMQ (reference sequence). The CDR3 sequence is CASSSDGLAGAGGQYF. The DNA for the CDR3 is TGTGCCAGCAGCTCCGATGGACTAGCGGGGGCCGGGGGGCAGTACTTC.

This chain links TRBV4-2 with TRBJ1-1, with a weak D call TRBD1 (5 bases). The V gene's germline CDR1 is LGHNA and CDR2 YNFKEQ. The CDR3 totals 14 residues. Trimming left V 3 bases short and J 4 bases short, with 12 bases between. The CDR3 DNA reads as TGTGCCAGCAGCCAGATGGCAGGGCTCACTGAAGCTTTCTTT. Translated, it gives CASSQMAGLTEAFF.

The V gene is TRBV6-1, the J gene TRBJ1-4, with TRBD1 identical over 8 bases. Germline CDR1 and CDR2: MNHNS and SASEGT. Trimming took 9 bases from V and 7 from J; bases not matched to a gene: 7. CDR3 size: 13 residues. In DNA, the CDR3 is TGTGCCAGTGCCGGGACAGGAGGTGAAAAACTGTTTTTT. Translating gives CASAGTGGEKLFF.

In this sample, this clone turned up a few times. The rearrangement joins TRBV6-1 to TRBJ2-1; D gene unclear. The germline V gene has CDR1 MNHNS and CDR2 SASEGT. The CDR3 length is 12 residues. Trimming shortened V by 6 bases and J by 6 bases, and 9 bases separated the two germline ends. The CDR3 nucleotides are TGTGCCAGCAGGCCCTCGGGCAATGAGCAGTTCTTC. It specifies CASRPSGNEQFF.

In its sample, this clone was seen a few times. The rearrangement joins TRBV30 to TRBJ1-1; D is ambiguous. This CDR3 is 13 amino acids long. The germline V gene has CDR1 GTSNPN and CDR2 SVGIG (reference sequence). The ends were cut back, 3 bases at V and 0 bases at J, with 8 bases in the middle. CDR3 protein: CAWRLNLNTEAFF. The CDR3 nucleotides are TGTGCCTGGAGGTTGAACCTGAACACTGAAGCTTTCTTT.

The chain combines TRBV6-1 with TRBJ2-1; D is perhaps TRBD2 (6 bases). Germline V lookup: CDR1 MNHNS, CDR2 SASEGT. V lost 3 bases and J 7 bases, leaving 13 bases between the germline ends. This CDR3 has 14 amino acids. CDR3 loop: CASSDLARRNEQFF. In nucleotides, the CDR3 is TGTGCCAGCAGTGACCTAGCGAGGCGAAATGAGCAGTTCTTC.

J is TRBJ2-5 and V is TRBV5-4, with a weak D call TRBD2 (5 bases). Trimming stripped 1 base from V and 5 bases from J, with 9 bases between. This CDR3 is 13 amino acids long. Germline V gives CDR1 SGHNT, CDR2 YYREEE (reference sequence). The chain's CDR3 is CASSLRSGETQYF. Here the CDR3 DNA reads TGTGCCAGCAGCTTGAGGTCGGGGGAGACCCAGTACTTC.